These 25 T cell receptor beta chains originate from one sample sequenced in a study of blood T cells in healthy people across ages. The use of a sample-barcoded 5' primer and a J-beta primer mix characterized a second PCR of about 7 to 12 cycles. Using its own MiXCR run on the 5' RACE reads, TCRdb lists one record per CDR3 protein. The sample lists approximately 600,000 distinct CDR3 sequences; under 65% were seen once. Sequenced: blood. These receptor sequences come from a man aged 60 to 69 in good health.

CDR3 coding DNA: TGTGCCAGCAGTCGATCTCTTGGACAGGGGGCATTGGGTGAGCAGTTCTTC. Residues: CASSRSLGQGALGEQFF. V and J are TRBV6-1 and TRBJ2-1; 11 positions match TRBD1. Germline V gene lookup returns CDR1 MNHNS and CDR2 SASEGT. The ends lost 5 bases at V and 9 bases at J; junction bases unmatched: 15. This CDR3 is built from 17 residues.

The chain employs TRBV3-1 and TRBJ2-1; TRBD1 might be the D (5 bases). CDR1 is LGHDT and CDR2 is YNNKEL in the germline V gene (reference sequence). V lost 3 bases, J lost 7 bases, and 10 bases lay in between. This CDR3 is 13 amino acids long. The CDR3 sequence: CASSHVRGNEQFF. CDR3 coding DNA: TGTGCCAGCAGCCATGTTAGGGGTAATGAGCAGTTCTTC.

To note about this clonotype: The junction differs from germline at one of its ends, possibly a read error. The genes are TRBV20-1 and TRBJ1-5; D remains unclear. The CDR3 has 14 amino acids. The germline gives CDR1 DFQATT, CDR2 SNEGSKA (reference sequence). CDR3 in amino acids: CSARGRGSDQPQHF. The CDR3 DNA reads TGCAGTGCTAGAGGGCGGGGTAGCGATCAGCCCCAGCATTTT.

This sequence joins TRBV12-3 or TRBV12-4 and TRBJ1-2; tentatively, D is TRBD1 (6 bases). This CDR3 is 14 amino acids long. V dropped 4 bases and J dropped 8 bases, with 17 bases sitting between them. The CDR3 DNA reads TGTGCCAGCAGTTCGGTGTCAGGGGTTTACGGCTACACCTTC. Its protein product is CASSSVSGVYGYTF.

The rearrangement uses TRBV6-6 and TRBJ2-7; D ambiguous. The V and J ends lost 6 bases and 1 base respectively, with 13 bases between them. CDR3 size: 14 residues. Germline CDR1 MNHNY, CDR2 SVGAGI (reference sequence). The CDR3 bases are TGTGCCAGCAGCCTCACGGCTGGATCCTACGAGCAGTACTTC. Its protein is CASSLTAGSYEQYF.

This rearrangement joins TRBV2 to TRBJ1-5; D unclear. The CDR3 runs to 15 residues. Trimming took off 4 bases at V and 3 bases at J, with 13 bases between the two ends. CDR1 is SNHLY, CDR2 FYNNEI, per germline. The CDR3 reads CASSALRLINQPQHF. CDR3 DNA sequence: TGTGCCAGCAGTGCCCTCCGACTGATCAATCAGCCCCAGCATTTT. The complete variable domain, with remaining parts taken from reference TRBV2 and TRBJ1-5, reads EPEVTQTPSHQVTQMGQEVILRCVPISNHLYFYWYRQILGQKVEFLVSFYNNEISEKSEIFDDQFSVERPDGSNFTLKIRSTKLEDSAMYFCASSALRLINQPQHFGDGTRLSIL.

This chain joins TRBV12-3 or TRBV12-4 and TRBJ1-5, with a weak D call TRBD1 (6 bases). Trimming shortened V by 5 bases and J by 6 bases, and 14 bases separated the two germline ends. The CDR3 runs 14 residues. The CDR3 reads CASSPNQGIQPQHF. In nucleotides, the CDR3 is TGTGCCAGCAGTCCTAATCAGGGGATTCAGCCCCAGCATTTT.

The chain is built from TRBV28 and TRBJ2-1; the D call may be TRBD1 or TRBD2 (5 bases each). The germline CDR1 and CDR2 sequences are MDHEN and SYDVKM. CDR3 size: 15 residues. With 5 bases removed from V and 6 bases from J, the gap between germline ends came to 17 bases. CDR3 in amino acids: CASSPPGPTFNEQFF. The CDR3 DNA reads TGTGCCAGCAGTCCTCCGGGACCAACCTTCAATGAGCAGTTCTTC.

The chain uses TRBV5-4 and TRBJ2-5; possible D gene TRBD2, 6 bases. Looked up from germline, CDR1 is SGHNT and CDR2 is YYREEE (reference sequence). V was clipped by 3 bases and J by 7 bases, with 13 bases between them. The CDR3 is 13 amino acids. CDR3 sequence (DNA): TGTGCCAGCAGCTCCCGCGGGGCCCCGACCCAGTACTTC. Amino acid sequence: CASSSRGAPTQYF.

The chain carries TRBV10-3 and TRBJ2-7, with TRBD1 identical over 8 bases. This CDR3 has 13 amino acids. V was pared by 5 bases and J by 3 bases, with 3 bases of the junction left unmatched. Germline V gene lookup returns CDR1 ENHRY and CDR2 SYGVKD. Here the CDR3 DNA reads TGTGCCATCAGTCCCGGGACAGGCTACGAGCAGTACTTC. Amino acid sequence: CAISPGTGYEQYF.

This clonotype was picked up a small number of times. The chain is built from TRBV5-1 and TRBJ2-1; perhaps D is TRBD1 or TRBD2 (5 bases each). Germline CDR1 is SGHRS and CDR2 is YFSETQ. The CDR3 is 15 amino acids. The V end lost 0 bases, the J end lost 2 bases, and 9 bases lay between the germline ends. The CDR3 region is CASSLVGEPYNEQFF. As DNA, the CDR3 is TGCGCCAGCAGCTTGGTGGGGGAACCCTACAATGAGCAGTTCTTC. The entire variable domain, with the rest obtained from reference TRBV5-1 and TRBJ2-1, is as follows: KAGVTQTPRYLIKTRGQQVTLSCSPISGHRSVSWYQQTPGQGLQFLFEYFSETQRNKGNFPGRFSGRQFSNSRSEMNVSTLELGDSALYLCASSLVGEPYNEQFFGPGTRLTVL.

The CDR3 bases are TGTGCCAGCCAGAGGAGTCCCCAAGAGACCCAGTACTTC. Translation gives CASQRSPQETQYF. The rearrangement joins TRBV6-1 to TRBJ2-5, with D unclear. The CDR3 contains 13 residues. Per germline, CDR1 MNHNS and CDR2 SASEGT. The V end was cut by 8 bases, the J end by 1 base, with 11 bases between.

The table lists this clonotype with a few counts. This rearrangement joins TRBV27 to TRBJ1-1; D unclear. This CDR3 is built from 14 residues. Germline CDR1 MNHEY, CDR2 SMNVEV (reference sequence). V gave up 5 bases and J gave up 1 base, with 11 bases separating them. The CDR3 loop is CASSARIGNTEAFF. As DNA, the CDR3 is TGTGCCAGCAGTGCAAGGATTGGGAACACTGAAGCTTTCTTT.

J is TRBJ1-2 and V is TRBV3-1; D gene uncertain. V lost 4 bases and J lost 2, with 11 bases in between. CDR1 and CDR2 from the germline V gene are LGHDT and YNNKEL (reference sequence). The CDR3 is 14 residues long. CDR3 in amino acids: CASSLPGRNYGYTF. DNA for the CDR3: TGTGCCAGCAGCCTCCCCGGACGAAACTATGGCTACACCTTC.

The rearrangement links TRBV6-5 to TRBJ2-7; possibly TRBD1 for D (6 bases). Trimming shortened V by 6 bases and J by 0 bases, and 12 bases separated the two germline ends. Germline CDR1 is MNHEY and CDR2 is SVGAGI. The CDR3 has 14 amino acids. The CDR3 DNA reads as TGTGCCAGCAGGAGAGGGGGTAGCTCCTACGAGCAGTACTTC. This sequence encodes CASRRGGSSYEQYF.

This sequence joins TRBV9 and TRBJ2-7; 7 nucleotides line up with TRBD1. This CDR3 has 15 residues. Germline values: CDR1 SGDLS, CDR2 YYNGEE. V dropped 0 bases and J dropped 3; count of bases not matched to a gene: 6. The CDR3 reads CASSVGGTGDYEQYF. Written as DNA, the CDR3 is TGTGCCAGCAGCGTAGGGGGAACAGGGGACTACGAGCAGTACTTC.

This chain connects TRBV3-1 to TRBJ2-2, with 10 bases that match TRBD2. This CDR3 contains 15 residues. J was trimmed by 1 base and V by 6 bases; bases with no gene match: 2. Germline V gene lookup returns CDR1 LGHDT and CDR2 YNNKEL (reference sequence). CDR3 nucleotide sequence: TGTGCCAGCAGGGGACTAGCGAGGAACACCGGGGAGCTGTTTTTT. Its protein product is CASRGLARNTGELFF.

In nucleotides, the CDR3 is TGTGCCAGCAGTGAAGCCGGGACAGGGACTTACAATGAGCAGTTCTTC. This encodes CASSEAGTGTYNEQFF. The chain uses TRBV6-1 and TRBJ2-1, with 9 bases identical to TRBD1. This CDR3 has 16 amino acids. V shed 0 bases, J shed 4 bases, and the junction held 4 bases outside the gene matches. CDR1 and CDR2 (germline): MNHNS, SASEGT.

This clonotype was seen only a few times. The J gene is TRBJ2-7, the V gene TRBV7-9, with no clear D. CDR1 and CDR2 (germline): SEHNR, FQNEAQ (reference sequence). V gave up 6 bases and J gave up 9 bases, with 6 bases separating them. The CDR3 is 9 residues long. DNA for the CDR3: TGTGCCAGCAGTCTAGGGCAGTACTTC. Its translation is CASSLGQYF.

This clonotype showed up just a few times. J is TRBJ1-4 and V is TRBV7-9; D not certain. V lost 3 bases to trimming and J lost 7 bases, with 15 bases between them. CDR1 and CDR2 (germline): SEHNR, FQNEAQ (reference sequence). CDR3 length equals 15 residues. The CDR3 loop reads CASSFRLGLGEKLFF. DNA for the CDR3: TGTGCCAGCAGCTTCCGTCTGGGGTTGGGTGAAAAACTGTTTTTT.

V usage is TRBV7-2 and J usage is TRBJ2-3; 12 bases map to TRBD2. The V gene end was trimmed by 6 bases and the J gene end by 1 base; junction bases not matched to a gene: 5. CDR1 SGHTA and CDR2 FQGNSA come from the germline V gene. This CDR3 contains 16 residues. The chain's CDR3 is CASSPRLAGGTDTQYF. The DNA for the CDR3 is TGTGCCAGCAGTCCCCGACTAGCGGGGGGCACAGATACGCAGTATTTT.

This clonotype was recorded only once. This chain joins TRBV3-1 and TRBJ2-3; D unclear. V was shortened by 4 bases and J by 6 bases, with 11 bases between the two germline ends. CDR1 is LGHDT, CDR2 YNNKEL, per germline (reference sequence). CDR3 length: 13 residues. The CDR3 coding sequence is TGTGCCAGCAGCCCTCGGGCGTCCGATACGCAGTATTTT. Translating it yields CASSPRASDTQYF.

The chain joins TRBV20-1 to TRBJ2-5; TRBD2 matches at 14 bases. With V trimmed by 2 bases and J by 4 bases, 6 bases remained unmatched. Per the germline V gene, CDR1 is DFQATT and CDR2 is SNEGSKA (reference sequence). This CDR3 region has 16 residues. The CDR3 bases are TGCAGTGCTAGATCGACTAGCGGGGGGGCGGGAGAGACCCAGTACTTC. It encodes CSARSTSGGAGETQYF.

This rearrangement joins TRBV20-1 to TRBJ2-5; 7 nucleotides align to TRBD1. This CDR3 is 12 amino acids long. Trimming at V came to 4 bases and at J to 5 bases, leaving 4 bases not matched to a gene. CDR1 is DFQATT and CDR2 is SNEGSKA in the germline V gene (reference sequence). The CDR3 bases are TGCAGTGCTATACAGGGGAGTGAGACCCAGTACTTC. This sequence encodes CSAIQGSETQYF.

The chain joins TRBV12-5 to TRBJ2-1; D is possibly TRBD2 (5 bases). Per germline, CDR1 LGHNT and CDR2 FRNRAP. Between the trimmed V and J ends, which lost 0 bases and 6 bases, there was a span of 12 bases. CDR3 length: 15 amino acids. The CDR3 region has the DNA TGTGCTAGTGGTTTGGTACTAGGTCCCCTCAATGAGCAGTTCTTC. Its protein is CASGLVLGPLNEQFF.